The following is a TCR beta chain sequence with its context. These data are taken from a study of blood T cell repertoires in COVID-19. Study summary: PBMCs, B-cell-depleted T cells, or T cells were the source of the cDNA or gDNA that made up the material.

Original processing notes: Counts of nucleated cells, estimated from reference gene primer amplification, were obtained. Here immunoSEQ multiplex PCR was the method, and the copy in TCRdb shows in-frame clones only, minus some. Clone size and V and J calls were adopted from that table, with D and trimming inferred from the DNA. Of fewer than 35,000 clones in the sample, around 90% were seen once. From germline, CDR1 is SGDLS and CDR2 YYNGEE. Trimming left V 3 bases short and J 2 bases short, with 12 bases between. The CDR3 contains 15 residues. The origin of this receptor is a man in his forties or fifties with active or convalescent COVID-19. This chain connects TRBV9 to TRBJ2-1, with D possibly matching TRBD2 (6 bases). The sample was peripheral blood. The CDR3 nucleotides read TGTGCCAGCAGCGCGGGGGTGGGGCCCTACAATGAGCAGTTCTTC. It encodes CASSAGVGPYNEQFF.